Below, 19 T cell receptor beta chains from the same sample are listed, as sequenced in a study of blood T cell repertoires in COVID-19. Sequencing used immunoSEQ multiplex PCR; TCRdb keeps in-frame clones, though not all of them. The repertoire includes approximately 230,000 clones, under 85% of them detected once, and 3% to 4% sits in the top ten. The sequenced sample consisted of peripheral blood. The receptor source for this set is a woman between 35 and 50 years old with active or convalescent COVID-19.

The chain recombines TRBV9 with TRBJ1-1, with TRBD1 matching over 7 bases. V gave up 0 bases and J gave up 1 base; unmatched junction bases: 3. The CDR3 spans 15 residues. CDR1 SGDLS and CDR2 YYNGEE come from the germline V gene. CDR3 in amino acids: CASSVEGGWNTEAFF. The CDR3 nucleotides read TGTGCCAGCAGCGTAGAAGGGGGCTGGAACACTGAAGCTTTCTTT.

The chain uses TRBV30 and TRBJ2-1; D unclear. CDR3 length equals 12 residues. CDR1 is GTSNPN and CDR2 is SVGIG in the germline V gene (reference sequence). The CDR3 nucleotides read TGTTATATGAGGAGCTCCTACAATGAGCAGTTCTTC. Its protein product is CYMRSSYNEQFF.

This rearrangement joins TRBV18 to TRBJ1-2; perhaps TRBD1 as D (5 bases). CDR1 and CDR2 (germline): KGHSH, LQKENI. The CDR3 runs to 15 residues. Trimming removed 3 bases at V and 4 bases at J, with 15 bases between. CDR3 sequence reads: CASSPVRDRPYGYTF. The CDR3 coding sequence is TGTGCCAGCTCACCGGTGAGAGACAGACCCTATGGCTACACCTTC. The full variable domain, completed using reference TRBV18 and TRBJ1-2, is NAGVMQNPRHLVRRRGQEARLRCSPMKGHSHVYWYRQLPEEGLKFMVYLQKENIIDESGMPKERFSAEFPKEGPSILRIQQVVRGDSAAYFCASSPVRDRPYGYTFGSGTRLTVV.

The rearrangement uses TRBV2 and TRBJ2-7; 10 nucleotides match TRBD2. J was trimmed by 7 bases and V by 5 bases; bases with no gene match: 8. The CDR3 is 14 amino acids. Per the germline V gene, CDR1 is SNHLY and CDR2 is FYNNEI. Here the CDR3 reads CASSTIAGGVEQYF. DNA of the CDR3: TGTGCCAGCAGTACCATAGCGGGGGGTGTAGAGCAGTACTTC.

The chain carries TRBV27 and TRBJ1-4; D remains ambiguous. Germline lookup yields CDR1 MNHEY and CDR2 SMNVEV (reference sequence). This CDR3 is built from 16 residues. The ends were cut back, 0 bases at V and 7 bases at J, with 15 bases in the middle. This CDR3 is CASSLSVAFRGEKLFF. DNA of the CDR3: TGTGCCAGCAGTTTATCGGTAGCCTTTCGGGGTGAAAAACTGTTTTTT.

The chain uses TRBV20-1 and TRBJ2-3; D is unclear. The CDR3 contains 11 residues. V was cut by 5 bases and J by 2 bases, with 5 bases left in between. The germline V gene has CDR1 DFQATT and CDR2 SNEGSKA (reference sequence). As DNA, the CDR3 is TGCAGTGCTGTCCACACAGATACGCAGTATTTT. Translation gives CSAVHTDTQYF.

The chain combines TRBV7-9 with TRBJ1-1; D is undetermined. The CDR3 consists of 14 residues. CDR1 and CDR2 (germline): SEHNR, FQNEAQ (reference sequence). V lost 5 bases to trimming and J lost 0 bases, with 10 bases between them. The CDR3: CASSRVRMNTEAFF. Written as DNA, the CDR3 is TGTGCCAGCAGCCGAGTCCGTATGAACACTGAAGCTTTCTTT. The complete variable domain, with remaining parts taken from reference TRBV7-9 and TRBJ1-1, reads DTGVSQNPRHKITKRGQNVTFRCDPISEHNRLYWYRQTLGQGPEFLTYFQNEAQLEKSRLLSDRFSAERPKGSFSTLEIQRTEQGDSAMYLCASSRVRMNTEAFFGQGTRLTVV.

The chain employs TRBV6-5 and TRBJ1-1, with TRBD1 matching 8 bases. The germline V gene has CDR1 MNHEY and CDR2 SVGAGI. This CDR3 is 14 amino acids long. V lost 5 bases, J lost 4 bases, and 6 bases stayed unmatched. CDR3 bases: TGTGCCAGCAGTCCACTCCAGGGGGCCACTGAAGCTTTCTTT. It is translated as CASSPLQGATEAFF.

This sequence joins TRBV5-5 and TRBJ1-5; 8 bases are shared with TRBD1. The CDR3 is 13 amino acids. CDR1 and CDR2 from the germline V gene are SGHKS and YYEKEE (reference sequence). The trim removed 7 bases at V and 14 bases at J, leaving 14 bases unmatched. CDR3 sequence: CASSLRTGLMEHF. The CDR3 bases are TGTGCCAGCTCATTACGGACAGGGTTAATGGAGCATTTT.

The chain employs TRBV5-1 and TRBJ1-1; TRBD1 is a possible D gene (5 bases). This CDR3 has 14 amino acids. Looked up from germline, CDR1 is SGHRS and CDR2 is YFSETQ. Trimming shortened V by 0 bases and J by 8 bases, and 14 bases separated the two germline ends. CDR3 sequence: CASSLELGPAEAFF. For the CDR3, the DNA is TGCGCCAGCAGCTTGGAATTGGGGCCAGCCGAAGCTTTCTTT.

This chain connects TRBV7-3 to TRBJ2-7; TRBD2 aligns across 9 bases. With 5 bases clipped from V and 7 bases from J, the junction kept 12 bases outside the gene matches. The CDR3 covers 15 residues. Germline V gene data show CDR1 as SGHTA and CDR2 as FQGTGA. The CDR3 DNA is TGTGCCAGCAGCCCCGGCGGGAGGGGGCTGGGGGAGCAGTACTTC. Amino acid sequence: CASSPGGRGLGEQYF.

The chain links TRBV7-3 to TRBJ2-3; 9 nucleotides line up with TRBD2. Germline V lookup: CDR1 SGHTA, CDR2 FQGTGA. The CDR3 contains 20 residues. J gave up 0 bases and V 2 bases, and 15 bases lay outside the gene matches. CDR3 protein: CASSLWVRAGGFPSTDTQYF. The CDR3 nucleotides are TGTGCCAGCAGCTTATGGGTGCGAGCGGGGGGATTTCCGAGCACAGATACGCAGTATTTT.

The chain uses TRBV19 and TRBJ2-1, with 8 bases aligning to TRBD2. V dropped 6 bases and J dropped 3; count of bases not matched to a gene: 1. The CDR3 contains 13 residues. Germline-derived CDR1 and CDR2 are LNHDA and SQIVND (reference sequence). Here the CDR3 reads CASSGGDYNEQFF. DNA for the CDR3: TGTGCCAGTAGCGGGGGGGACTACAATGAGCAGTTCTTC.

The rearrangement links TRBV5-4 to TRBJ2-5, with 9 bases aligning to TRBD2. The CDR3 is 17 amino acids. V dropped 4 bases and J dropped 2; count of bases not matched to a gene: 12. Germline assignment: CDR1 SGHNT and CDR2 YYREEE (reference sequence). CDR3 sequence reads: CASSPAGGTLPQETQYF. CDR3 bases: TGTGCCAGCAGCCCGGCGGGGGGGACATTACCTCAAGAGACCCAGTACTTC. The full variable domain, rest sourced from reference TRBV5-4 and TRBJ2-5, is ETGVTQSPTHLIKTRGQQVTLRCSSQSGHNTVSWYQQALGQGPQFIFQYYREEENGRGNFPPRFSGLQFPNYSSELNVNALELDDSALYLCASSPAGGTLPQETQYFGPGTRLLVL.

V gene TRBV29-1 combines with J gene TRBJ2-3; D is perhaps TRBD2 (5 bases). Trimming removed 7 bases at V and 0 bases at J, with 14 bases between. CDR3 length: 14 amino acids. The germline gives CDR1 SQVTM, CDR2 ANQGSEA. This CDR3 reads CSERTAGSTDTQYF. CDR3 bases: TGCAGCGAGAGGACGGCGGGTAGCACAGATACGCAGTATTTT.

This clone was counted a single time. The rearrangement links TRBV6-4 to TRBJ2-5, with TRBD1 matching 9 bases. This CDR3 region has 14 residues. V was pared by 9 bases and J by 5 bases, with 10 bases of the junction left unmatched. The germline CDR1 and CDR2 sequences are MRHNA and SNTAGT. This CDR3 is CARISGTGLETQYF. The DNA of the CDR3 is TGTGCCAGGATCTCCGGGACAGGGCTGGAGACCCAGTACTTC.

Points on this clone: The sample contains more than one DNA sequence encoding this CDR3. This chain connects TRBV3-1 (or the pseudogene TRBV3-2) to TRBJ1-6, with D unclear. The CDR3 sequence is 14 residues long. The V and J ends lost 1 base and 7 bases respectively, with 8 bases between them. Germline CDR1 LGHDT, CDR2 YNNKEL (reference sequence). The CDR3 bases are TGTGCCAGCAGCCAAGGGACGGGAAATTCACCCCTCCACTTT. Translating gives CASSQGTGNSPLHF.

The chain is built from TRBV6-6 and TRBJ1-3; D is possibly TRBD1 (5 bases). The CDR3 is 14 residues long. Trimming removed 7 bases from V and 3 bases from J, with 13 bases in between. CDR1 MNHNY and CDR2 SVGAGI come from the germline V gene (reference sequence). In DNA form, the CDR3 reads TGTGCCAGCAAAGCGGGGGTGGGTGGAAACACCATATATTTT. It specifies CASKAGVGGNTIYF.

This clone was observed a few times. The gene calls are TRBV7-2 and TRBJ1-3, with 8 bases that match TRBD1. The CDR3 is made up of 14 amino acids. The germline gives CDR1 SGHTA, CDR2 FQGNSA. V lost 1 base, J lost 4 bases, and 0 bases stayed unmatched. This CDR3 reads CASSLGDRGNTIYF. The CDR3 DNA is TGTGCCAGCAGCTTAGGGGACAGGGGAAACACCATATATTTT.